The 27 T cell receptor beta chains listed next were all sequenced from one sample in a study of T cells expressing NK-cell markers. TCRdb derives one entry per CDR3 protein from the 5' RACE reads, leaving out DNA. This table holds roughly 380,000 distinct CDR3 sequences. The sample comprised blood T cells: a sorted CD56 or NKG2C T cell subset, CD4+ or CD8+ T cells, or bulk PBMC T cells (not recorded which). The source is a man aged 18-75 years in good health.

The CDR3 region is CASSLALRGTGELFF. J is TRBJ2-2 and V is TRBV7-3. CDR1 is SGHTA and CDR2 is FQGTGA in the germline V gene. The CDR3 is 15 amino acids.

V is TRBV6-5 and J is TRBJ2-7; TCRdb's D call, TRBD1, is unchecked because there is no DNA. The CDR3 loop spans 16 amino acids. Germline V CDR1 and CDR2: MNHEY, SVGAGI. CDR3 region: CASSYSRGGSTYEQYF.

This rearrangement joins TRBV7-3 to TRBJ2-5; the TCRdb call, TRBD2, lacks DNA for checking. Germline CDR1 reads SGHTA; CDR2 reads FQGTGA. This CDR3 comprises 15 residues. The CDR3 spells CASSFVPTSGSAQYF.

The chain combines TRBV20-1 with TRBJ1-5; TCRdb indicates TRBD1, and absent DNA this call remains unverified. The CDR3 runs 14 residues. In germline, CDR1 is DFQATT, CDR2 SNEGSKA (reference sequence). Here the CDR3 reads CSAQINGARQPQHF.

This chain connects TRBV28 to TRBJ2-5; lacking DNA, the TRBD1 call made by TCRdb goes unchecked. This CDR3 has 12 amino acids. CDR1 is MDHEN and CDR2 is SYDVKM in the germline V gene. CDR3 region: CASSFLGGTQYF.

CDR3 region: CASSAPGQNTEAFF. V is TRBV12-3 or TRBV12-4 and J is TRBJ1-1; TCRdb outputs TRBD1, but without DNA this stays unchecked. This CDR3 has 14 residues.

The gene calls are TRBV6-1 and TRBJ2-5. From germline, CDR1 is MNHNS and CDR2 SASEGT. CDR3 size: 12 residues. CDR3 in amino acids: CASSESPETQYF.

The V call is TRBV5-1, the J call TRBJ2-7; the TRBD1 assignment by TCRdb is unverifiable without DNA. The CDR3 length is 18 residues. Germline lookup yields CDR1 SGHRS and CDR2 YFSETQ. This CDR3 is CASSLQRSLQGFSYEQYF.

The CDR3 reads CASRSPTAQNIQYF. The chain links TRBV7-2 to TRBJ2-4. CDR1 is SGHTA, CDR2 FQGNSA, per germline. The CDR3 is 14 residues long.

V usage is TRBV7-8 and J usage is TRBJ1-2. Per germline, CDR1 SGHVS and CDR2 FQNEAQ. CDR3 size: 13 residues. The CDR3 here is CASSLTDTYGYTF.

This chain joins TRBV14 and TRBJ2-5; the TRBD1 assignment by TCRdb is unverifiable without DNA. From germline, CDR1 is SGHDN and CDR2 FVKESK. The CDR3 length is 18 residues. The chain's CDR3 is CASSQEPRVWGWQETQYF.

This chain joins TRBV5-1 and TRBJ1-6. The CDR3 is 16 residues long. The germline CDR1 and CDR2 sequences are SGHRS and YFSETQ. The CDR3: CASSLAGGSGNSPLHF.

The J gene is TRBJ1-2, the V gene TRBV6-1; TCRdb reports TRBD1, a call that lacks DNA to check it against. Germline V gene data show CDR1 as MNHNS and CDR2 as SASEGT. There are 14 residues in the CDR3. The CDR3 region is CASSRPQGNYGYTF.

This chain uses TRBV21-1 with TRBJ2-7. TRBV21-1 is a pseudogene. The CDR3 has 13 amino acids. The CDR3 sequence is CASSKVETQIPYF.

The chain couples TRBV20-1 to TRBJ1-2. Germline CDR1 is DFQATT and CDR2 is SNEGSKA (reference sequence). The length of the CDR3 is 12 residues. The CDR3 here is CSAIISGNGYTF.

The chain recombines TRBV6-6 with TRBJ1-2; TCRdb reports TRBD1, a call that lacks DNA to check it against. CDR3 length: 13 residues. Germline lookup yields CDR1 MNHNY and CDR2 SVGAGI (reference sequence). CDR3 sequence: CASSLTGTGGYTF.

The CDR3 sequence is CAFWVNTVAFF. The rearrangement links TRBV30 to TRBJ1-1. The CDR3 covers 11 residues. Germline V lookup: CDR1 GTSNPN, CDR2 SVGIG (reference sequence).

The J gene is TRBJ1-4, the V gene TRBV7-2. Germline CDR1 SGHTA, CDR2 FQGNSA. The CDR3 has 13 residues. CDR3 protein: CASRRGINEKLFF.

The chain links TRBV11-1 to TRBJ2-7; the TCRdb call, TRBD1, lacks DNA for checking. Germline CDR1 SGHAT, CDR2 FQDESV (reference sequence). The CDR3 is made up of 14 amino acids. The CDR3 region is CASSPRDRIYEQYF.

The chain joins TRBV12-3 or TRBV12-4 to TRBJ2-3; TCRdb returns TRBD1, unconfirmable since there is no DNA. CDR3 size: 15 residues. Here the CDR3 reads CASSFRGLSTDTQYF.

This chain uses TRBV10-3 with TRBJ1-1; checking the TCRdb D call of TRBD1 is not possible without DNA. CDR3 length equals 13 residues. Germline V gene data show CDR1 as ENHRY and CDR2 as SYGVKD. The CDR3 sequence is CAISERESTEAFF.

The chain recombines TRBV7-6 with TRBJ2-5; there is no DNA to check the TCRdb D call of TRBD2. Per the germline V gene, CDR1 is SGHVS and CDR2 is FNYEAQ. The CDR3 runs to 15 residues. The CDR3 loop reads CASSPGPWVGETQYF.

This sequence joins TRBV5-1 and TRBJ1-2; TCRdb's assignment of TRBD1 cannot be checked, as there is no DNA. This CDR3 contains 14 residues. Per germline, CDR1 SGHRS and CDR2 YFSETQ. This CDR3 reads CASNRDRGFYGYTF.

The gene calls are TRBV12-3 or TRBV12-4 and TRBJ1-3. This CDR3 comprises 14 residues. CDR3 protein: CASRGSGLGNTIYF.

The rearrangement joins TRBV9 to TRBJ2-7; TCRdb selects TRBD1, and the lack of DNA leaves this call unchecked. This CDR3 comprises 16 residues. Germline V gene data show CDR1 as SGDLS and CDR2 as YYNGEE. The CDR3 spells CASSRGDRGRPYEQYF.

V is TRBV15 and J is TRBJ2-1. CDR3 size: 15 residues. Germline lookup yields CDR1 LNHNV and CDR2 YYDKDF (reference sequence). CDR3 loop: CATSSLDSSYNEQFF.

The CDR3 here is CSVEAGGGAYGYTF. The chain has TRBV29-1 and TRBJ1-2; TCRdb lists TRBD1, though no DNA is available to test this call. The CDR3 has 14 residues. Germline assignment: CDR1 SQVTM and CDR2 ANQGSEA.